The 8 T cell receptor beta chains presented below share a single source sample, sequenced in a study of blood T cell repertoires in COVID-19. Some clones are missing from TCRdb's copy, which holds only in-frame ones; the method was immunoSEQ multiplex PCR. Here the sample spans approximately 400,000 clones, about 91% being singletons. The sample consisted of peripheral blood. The source is a woman between 45 and 65 years old with COVID-19, enrolled during active disease.

V usage is TRBV11-2 and J usage is TRBJ2-2; maybe TRBD2 (5 bases). CDR1 is SGHAT, CDR2 FQNNGV, per germline. The V end lost 0 bases, the J end lost 6 bases, and 11 bases lay between the germline ends. The CDR3 has 15 residues. The DNA of the CDR3 is TGTGCCAGCAGCTTAGATTTGGAGGTAGCCGGGGAGCTGTTTTTT. Translated, it gives CASSLDLEVAGELFF.

The rearrangement links TRBV3-1 (or the pseudogene TRBV3-2) to TRBJ1-2, with TRBD1 matching 10 bases. The germline V gene has CDR1 LGHDT and CDR2 YNNKEL (reference sequence). This CDR3 has 13 residues. Losses at the gene ends were 4 bases for V and 5 bases for J; bases not matched to a gene: 1. DNA for the CDR3: TGTGCCAGCAGCCGGACAGGGGGTTATGGCTACACCTTC. Protein: CASSRTGGYGYTF.

The CDR3 DNA follows: TGTGCCAGCAGTCAACACCCGGGGGGGCAGTACGAGCAGTACTTC. Translated, it gives CASSQHPGGQYEQYF. This chain uses TRBV3-1 (or the pseudogene TRBV3-2) with TRBJ2-7; 8 bases are a match to TRBD2. The CDR3 covers 15 residues. CDR1 and CDR2 (germline): LGHDT, YNNKEL (reference sequence). V dropped 6 bases and J dropped 4; count of bases not matched to a gene: 11.

This chain connects TRBV10-3 to TRBJ1-6; no reliable D call. V lost 3 bases to trimming and J lost 10 bases, with 10 bases between them. CDR1 is ENHRY and CDR2 is SYGVKD in the germline V gene. CDR3 length: 13 residues. The CDR3 DNA sequence: TGTGCCATCAGTGACGAAGGAGACTCACCCCTCCACTTT. This encodes CAISDEGDSPLHF.

This clone has just one count. The J gene is TRBJ2-3, the V gene TRBV5-5; TRBD2 matches 9 bases. The CDR3 has 16 residues. Unmatched junction bases numbered 12, after V lost 4 bases and J lost 6 bases. Germline loops: CDR1 SGHKS, CDR2 YYEKEE (reference sequence). The CDR3 DNA reads as TGTGCCAGCAGCCCGGACTTGCGGGGGGGCCGCGATACGCAGTATTTT. It codes for CASSPDLRGGRDTQYF.

With respect to this clone: The same CDR3 can be traced to other DNA sequences in this sample. The chain links TRBV6-6 to TRBJ1-2; 8 bases fit TRBD1. Germline V gene data show CDR1 as MNHNY and CDR2 as SVGAGI (reference sequence). V dropped 6 bases and J dropped 5; count of bases not matched to a gene: 5. This CDR3 is 13 amino acids long. CDR3 loop: CASSPDRGYGYTF. For the CDR3, the DNA is TGTGCCAGCAGCCCAGACAGGGGATATGGCTACACCTTC.

The gene calls are TRBV5-4 and TRBJ1-3; D is perhaps TRBD1 (6 bases). The CDR3 extends over 16 amino acids. CDR1 and CDR2 from the germline V gene are SGHNT and YYREEE (reference sequence). V lost 4 bases to trimming and J lost 6 bases, with 20 bases between them. CDR3 sequence reads: CASSPELGAQKNTIYF. CDR3 sequence (DNA): TGTGCCAGCAGCCCGGAGCTGGGGGCGCAAAAAAACACCATATATTTT.

This chain joins TRBV5-1 and TRBJ1-2, with a possible D match to TRBD1 (5 bases). The CDR3 has 16 residues. CDR1 and CDR2 from the germline V gene are SGHRS and YFSETQ. Trimming removed 4 bases from V and 0 bases from J, with 16 bases in between. The CDR3 here is CASSRSSDTSNYGYTF. CDR3 in DNA: TGCGCCAGCAGCAGAAGTTCGGACACTTCTAACTATGGCTACACCTTC.